This TCR beta chain was sequenced during a study of identifying expanded T cells in peripheral blood. Profiling relied on immunoSEQ multiplex PCR, and the TCRdb table lists in-frame clones only, not all of them. The sample carries tens of thousands of clones, 84% recorded once. The CDR3 loop spans 13 amino acids. With V trimmed by 4 bases and J by 8 bases, 5 bases remained unmatched. Germline lookup yields CDR1 SEHNR and CDR2 FQNEAQ (reference sequence). The material sequenced was blood. This chain links TRBV7-9 with TRBJ1-1; 9 bases line up with TRBD1. The clonotype was recovered from a person aged 18 to 75 in good health. In DNA form, the CDR3 reads TGTGCCAGCAGCTCTAGACAGGGGGGCGAAGCTTTCTTT. Encoded protein: CASSSRQGGEAFF.